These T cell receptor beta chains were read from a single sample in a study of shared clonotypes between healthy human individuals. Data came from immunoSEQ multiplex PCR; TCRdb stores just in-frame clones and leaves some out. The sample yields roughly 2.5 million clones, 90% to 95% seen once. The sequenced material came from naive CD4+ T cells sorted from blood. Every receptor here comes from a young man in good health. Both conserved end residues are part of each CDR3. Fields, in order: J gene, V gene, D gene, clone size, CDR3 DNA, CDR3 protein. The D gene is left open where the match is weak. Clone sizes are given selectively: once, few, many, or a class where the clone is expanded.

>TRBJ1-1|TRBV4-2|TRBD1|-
TGTGCCAGCAGCCAAGCCATTTTCGGACAGGGCACTGAAGCTTTCTTT
CASSQAIFGQGTEAFF
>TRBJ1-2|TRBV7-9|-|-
TGTGCCAGCAGCTTAGGGGGGCCCCGGGATGGCTACACCTTC
CASSLGGPRDGYTF
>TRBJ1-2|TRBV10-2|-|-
TGCGCCAGCAGTGAGAGTACAGGGCATGGCTACACCTTC
CASSESTGHGYTF
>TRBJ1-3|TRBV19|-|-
TGTGCCAGTCGACCGCCGGGCGGTCAAAACACCATATATTTT
CASRPPGGQNTIYF
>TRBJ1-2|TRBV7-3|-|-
TGTGCCAGCAGCCCCGCGGGTGGCTACACCTTC
CASSPAGGYTF
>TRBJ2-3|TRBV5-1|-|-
TGCGCCAGCAGCTTGGGACAAGCGAGCGGTCGGGGTACGCAGTATTTT
CASSLGQASGRGTQYF
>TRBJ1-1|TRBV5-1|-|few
TGCGCCAGCAGCTCGGTTGCGAACACTGAAGCTTTCTTT
CASSSVANTEAFF
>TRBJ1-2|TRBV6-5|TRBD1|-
TGTGCCAGCAGTTACGGCCAGGGGGTGCCTGGCTACACCTTC
CASSYGQGVPGYTF
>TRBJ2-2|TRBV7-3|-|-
TGTGCCAGCAGCCCGACCACATCGGACAGGAGGCGGGGCGGGGAGCTGTTTTTT
CASSPTTSDRRRGGELFF
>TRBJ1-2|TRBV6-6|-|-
TGTGCCAGCAGTAAACAAACAGGGAATGGCTACACCTTC
CASSKQTGNGYTF
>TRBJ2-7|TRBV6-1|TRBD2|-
TGTGCCAGCAGCGGGACCGGGACTAGCTCCTACGAGCAGTACTTC
CASSGTGTSSYEQYF
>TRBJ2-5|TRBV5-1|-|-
TGCGCCAGCAGCCGGGACGGACGGAATTTCCAAGAGACCCAGTACTTC
CASSRDGRNFQETQYF
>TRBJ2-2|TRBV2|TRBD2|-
TGTGCCAGCGGATTACTAGCGGGGGGTTCCGGGGAGCTGTTTTTT
CASGLLAGGSGELFF
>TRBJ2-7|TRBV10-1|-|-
TGCGCCAGCAGCGAGACCCCGGGGCCCTACGAGCAGTACTTC
CASSETPGPYEQYF
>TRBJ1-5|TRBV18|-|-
TGTGCCAGCTCACCATCAGTGACCCAGCCCCAGCATTTT
CASSPSVTQPQHF
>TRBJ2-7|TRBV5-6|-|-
TGTGCCAGCATCCGCCGAGGGGGTGGCTACGAGCAGTACTTC
CASIRRGGGYEQYF
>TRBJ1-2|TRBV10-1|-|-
TGCGCCAGCAGTGAGGTACCCCTCTATCCGGGACACTTGACCTATGGCTACACCTTC
CASSEVPLYPGHLTYGYTF
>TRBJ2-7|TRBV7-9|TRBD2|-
TGTGCCAGCAGCCCCACGACTAGCCGGCTTGATGAGCAGTACTTC
CASSPTTSRLDEQYF
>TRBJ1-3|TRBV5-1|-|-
TGCGCCAGCAGCCCGGGGACTGCTGGAAACACCATATATTTT
CASSPGTAGNTIYF
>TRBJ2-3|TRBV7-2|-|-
TGTGCCAGCCGACCCTCGTCCACAGATACGCAGTATTTT
CASRPSSTDTQYF
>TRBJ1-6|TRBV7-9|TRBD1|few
TGTGCCAGCAGCTTAGGGACAGGGCTCAATTCACCCCTCCACTTT
CASSLGTGLNSPLHF
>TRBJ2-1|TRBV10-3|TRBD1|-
TGTGCCATCAGTGGACAGGGTATTGAGCAGTTCTTC
CAISGQGIEQFF
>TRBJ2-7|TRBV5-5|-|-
TGTGCCAGCAGGCTGGGCCCCGGCGGGTCCTACGAGCAGTACTTC
CASRLGPGGSYEQYF
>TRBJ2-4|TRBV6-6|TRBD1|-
TGTGCCAGCAGCCCGGGACAGGGAAAAAACATTCAGTACTTC
CASSPGQGKNIQYF
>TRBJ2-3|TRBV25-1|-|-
TGTGCCAGCAGTGATATCCTCGGGGGTACGCAGTATTTT
CASSDILGGTQYF
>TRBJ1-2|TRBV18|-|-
TGTGCCAGCTCACCAGGGCGGGAGGACGGCTACACCTTC
CASSPGREDGYTF
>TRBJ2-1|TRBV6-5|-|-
TGTGCCAGCAATACAGGGAATGAGCAGTTCTTC
CASNTGNEQFF
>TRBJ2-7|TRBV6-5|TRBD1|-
TGTGCCAGCAGTTATAGGGGGCCCTCCTACGAGCAGTACTTC
CASSYRGPSYEQYF
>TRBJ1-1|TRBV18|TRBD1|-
TGTGCCAGCTCAACGGCGACAGGGTTCACTGAAGCTTTCTTT
CASSTATGFTEAFF
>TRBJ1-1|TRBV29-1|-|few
TGCAGCGTTGTCGGGCGGCTGAACACTGAAGCTTTCTTT
CSVVGRLNTEAFF
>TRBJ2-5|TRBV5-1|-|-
TGCGCCAGCAGCTCCCTGGGGCAGCAAGAGACCCAGTACTTC
CASSSLGQQETQYF
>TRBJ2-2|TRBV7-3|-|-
TGTGCCAGCAGCTTATTAGGCAGGGGTAACACCGGGGAGCTGTTTTTT
CASSLLGRGNTGELFF
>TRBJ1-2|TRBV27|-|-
TGTGCCAGCAGCCGGGTCGGGGGAATGGGCTATGGCTACACCTTC
CASSRVGGMGYGYTF
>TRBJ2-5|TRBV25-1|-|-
TGTGCCAGCAGTGAAAGGGGGGCCCAAGAGACCCAGTACTTC
CASSERGAQETQYF
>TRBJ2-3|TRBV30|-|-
TGTGCCTGGGGCGCAGCCAGCGATACGCAGTATTTT
CAWGAASDTQYF
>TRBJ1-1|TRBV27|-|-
TGTGCCAGCAGTCGAACAGTGAACACTGAAGCTTTCTTT
CASSRTVNTEAFF
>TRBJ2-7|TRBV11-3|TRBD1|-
TGTGCCAGCAGCTCGACAGGGGGCTCCTACGAGCAGTACTTC
CASSSTGGSYEQYF
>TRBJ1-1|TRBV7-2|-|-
TGTGCCAGCAGCTCAGGGTCAGGGAACACTGAAGCTTTCTTT
CASSSGSGNTEAFF
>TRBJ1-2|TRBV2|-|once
TGTGCCAGCAGGGAGGGGGAGGGAGGACCTAACTATGGCTACACCTTC
CASREGEGGPNYGYTF
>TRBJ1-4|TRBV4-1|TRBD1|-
TGCGCCAGCAGCCGTTCGGAACATAGAACCGGGACAGGGGCAAATGAAAAACTGTTTTTT
CASSRSEHRTGTGANEKLFF
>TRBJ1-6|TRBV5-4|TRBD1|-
TGTGCCAGCAGCAAGGGACAGTTTAATTCACCCCTCCACTTT
CASSKGQFNSPLHF
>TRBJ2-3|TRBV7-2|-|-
TGTGCCAGCAGCGCCAGGACTCACCTGTTTAATACGCAGTATTTT
CASSARTHLFNTQYF
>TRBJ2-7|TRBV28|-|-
TGTGCCAGCAGTTTACAAGGGGGGTACTACGAGCAGTACTTC
CASSLQGGYYEQYF
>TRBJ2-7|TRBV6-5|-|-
TGTGCCAGCAGTTACTCGACGACCTACGAGCAGTACTTC
CASSYSTTYEQYF
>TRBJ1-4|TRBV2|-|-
TGTGCCAGCAGTGAAGTAGGGGGGGGAGGTGAAAAACTGTTTTTT
CASSEVGGGGEKLFF
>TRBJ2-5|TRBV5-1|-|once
TGCGCCAGCAGCTTGGAAGGAACGCCCCAAGAGACCCAGTACTTC
CASSLEGTPQETQYF
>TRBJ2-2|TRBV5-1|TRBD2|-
TGCGCCAGCAGCCTGACTAGCGGAAATCTGGCCTCGTTAACCGCGGAGCTGTTTTTT
CASSLTSGNLASLTAELFF
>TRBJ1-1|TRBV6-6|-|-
TGTGCCAGCAGCCCCGGGGGCAGGGGCGCGAACACTGAAGCTTTCTTT
CASSPGGRGANTEAFF